This is a list of T cell receptor beta chains from one sample in a study of blood T cell repertoires in COVID-19. Generated by immunoSEQ multiplex PCR, the TCRdb table keeps only in-frame clones and is missing some. The repertoire holds approximately 200,000 clones, less than 85% seen once, with 7.8% in the top ten. Specimen: peripheral blood. These receptors were collected from an elderly woman with COVID-19, enrolled during active disease. Both conserved end residues are part of each CDR3. The D gene is left open where the match is weak. Clone sizes are given selectively: once, few, many, or a class where the clone is expanded.

len: 15
d_gene: TRBD1
v_gene: TRBV6-5
j_gene: TRBJ2-7
abundance: .
CDR3aa: CASSSRSGTGVEQYF
CDR3nt: TGTGCCAGCAGTTCCAGATCCGGGACAGGGGTCGAGCAGTACTTC

len: 12
d_gene: .
v_gene: TRBV10-3
j_gene: TRBJ2-7
abundance: .
CDR3aa: CAISRTSNEQYF
CDR3nt: TGTGCCATCAGCCGCACTAGCAACGAGCAGTACTTC

len: 12
d_gene: .
v_gene: TRBV7-2
j_gene: TRBJ2-5
abundance: .
CDR3aa: CASSLVRETQYF
CDR3nt: TGTGCCAGCAGCTTAGTTCGGGAGACCCAGTACTTC

len: 13
d_gene: TRBD1
v_gene: TRBV6-5
j_gene: TRBJ2-7
abundance: .
CDR3aa: CASRPQGIREQYF
CDR3nt: TGTGCCAGCAGACCACAGGGGATAAGGGAGCAGTACTTC

len: 15
d_gene: .
v_gene: TRBV5-4
j_gene: TRBJ2-2
abundance: .
CDR3aa: CASSLAQANTGELFF
CDR3nt: TGTGCCAGCAGCTTGGCGCAGGCGAACACCGGGGAGCTGTTTTTT

len: 18
d_gene: TRBD2
v_gene: TRBV9
j_gene: TRBJ2-5
abundance: .
CDR3aa: CASSVALAGEGTQETQYF
CDR3nt: TGTGCCAGCAGCGTAGCACTAGCGGGAGAGGGGACACAAGAGACCCAGTACTTC

len: 12
d_gene: .
v_gene: TRBV29-1
j_gene: TRBJ2-7
abundance: .
CDR3aa: CSVEGRWHEQYF
CDR3nt: TGCAGCGTTGAGGGCCGATGGCACGAGCAGTACTTC

len: 14
d_gene: .
v_gene: TRBV28
j_gene: TRBJ1-2
abundance: few
CDR3aa: CASTNGGPNYGYTF
CDR3nt: TGTGCCAGCACCAATGGGGGCCCGAACTATGGCTACACCTTC

len: 13
d_gene: TRBD1
v_gene: TRBV3-1/TRBV3-2
j_gene: TRBJ1-2
abundance: .
CDR3aa: CASSPTGGNGYTF
CDR3nt: TGTGCCAGCAGCCCCACAGGGGGCAACGGCTACACCTTC

len: 14
d_gene: TRBD2
v_gene: TRBV28
j_gene: TRBJ2-3
abundance: few
CDR3aa: CASWLAGASDTQYF
CDR3nt: TGTGCCAGCTGGTTAGCGGGAGCCTCAGATACGCAGTATTTT

len: 16
d_gene: TRBD2
v_gene: TRBV28
j_gene: TRBJ2-1
abundance: .
CDR3aa: CASSSTSGRAMNEQFF
CDR3nt: TGTGCCAGCAGTTCGACTAGCGGGAGGGCGATGAATGAGCAGTTCTTC

len: 14
d_gene: .
v_gene: TRBV5-6
j_gene: TRBJ1-1
abundance: .
CDR3aa: CASSLPSGNTEAFF
CDR3nt: TGTGCCAGCAGCTTGCCGTCAGGGAACACTGAAGCTTTCTTT

len: 16
d_gene: TRBD1
v_gene: TRBV5-6
j_gene: TRBJ1-3
abundance: once
CDR3aa: CASSLRQGAFGNTIYF
CDR3nt: TGTGCCAGCAGCTTAAGGCAGGGGGCTTTCGGAAACACCATATATTTT

len: 14
d_gene: .
v_gene: TRBV9
j_gene: TRBJ2-3
abundance: .
CDR3aa: CASSDPRNADTQYF
CDR3nt: TGTGCCAGCAGCGACCCCAGGAATGCAGATACGCAGTATTTT

len: 17
d_gene: TRBD1
v_gene: TRBV19
j_gene: TRBJ2-2
abundance: .
CDR3aa: CASSRDRARPSTGELFF
CDR3nt: TGTGCCAGTAGTAGAGACAGGGCTCGACCTAGCACCGGGGAGCTGTTTTTT

len: 12
d_gene: .
v_gene: TRBV11-2
j_gene: TRBJ2-5
abundance: few
CDR3aa: CASSLILETQYF
CDR3nt: TGTGCCAGCAGCTTAATATTAGAGACCCAGTACTTC

len: 14
d_gene: TRBD1
v_gene: TRBV2
j_gene: TRBJ2-2
abundance: .
CDR3aa: CASSADRGTGELFF
CDR3nt: TGTGCCAGCAGTGCGGACAGGGGAACCGGGGAGCTGTTTTTT

len: 17
d_gene: TRBD2
v_gene: TRBV28
j_gene: TRBJ2-7
abundance: once
CDR3aa: CASSSLGGSGRANEQYF
CDR3nt: TGTGCCAGCAGTTCTCTTGGAGGTAGCGGGAGGGCGAACGAGCAGTACTTC

len: 14
d_gene: .
v_gene: TRBV6-5
j_gene: TRBJ1-1
abundance: .
CDR3aa: CASKGGPWSTEAFF
CDR3nt: TGTGCCAGCAAGGGGGGGCCTTGGAGCACTGAAGCTTTCTTT

len: 14
d_gene: TRBD1
v_gene: TRBV7-6
j_gene: TRBJ1-6
abundance: .
CDR3aa: CASSSPDRNSPLHF
CDR3nt: TGTGCCAGCAGCTCTCCGGACAGGAATTCACCCCTCCACTTT

len: 14
d_gene: TRBD2
v_gene: TRBV5-4
j_gene: TRBJ2-2
abundance: .
CDR3aa: CASSWTRSAGELFF
CDR3nt: TGTGCCAGCAGCTGGACTAGATCCGCCGGGGAGCTGTTTTTT

len: 12
d_gene: .
v_gene: TRBV18
j_gene: TRBJ1-1
abundance: .
CDR3aa: CATHRGNTEAFF
CDR3nt: TGTGCCACCCATAGGGGAAACACTGAAGCTTTCTTT

len: 11
d_gene: .
v_gene: TRBV12-3/TRBV12-4
j_gene: TRBJ2-3
abundance: once
CDR3aa: CASGVTDTQYF
CDR3nt: TGTGCCAGCGGAGTCACAGATACGCAGTATTTT

len: 15
d_gene: TRBD2
v_gene: TRBV2
j_gene: TRBJ2-1
abundance: .
CDR3aa: CASSGLAGGNNEQFF
CDR3nt: TGTGCCAGCAGTGGTTTGGCGGGGGGAAACAATGAGCAGTTCTTC

len: 16
d_gene: .
v_gene: TRBV28
j_gene: TRBJ1-2
abundance: .
CDR3aa: CASSRPGVNTNYGYTF
CDR3nt: TGTGCCAGCAGTCGACCAGGGGTGAACACTAACTATGGCTACACCTTC

len: 19
d_gene: .
v_gene: TRBV4-1
j_gene: TRBJ2-1
abundance: once
CDR3aa: CASSQENLLGLAQLMKQFF
CDR3nt: TGCGCCAGCAGCCAAGAGAATCTACTAGGGCTAGCCCAGCTTATGAAGCAGTTCTTC

len: 13
d_gene: .
v_gene: TRBV28
j_gene: TRBJ2-7
abundance: .
CDR3aa: CATKGSANYEQYF
CDR3nt: TGTGCCACTAAGGGTAGCGCAAACTACGAGCAGTACTTC

len: 18
d_gene: .
v_gene: TRBV11-2
j_gene: TRBJ2-2
abundance: .
CDR3aa: CASGQQLFPQWNTGELFF
CDR3nt: TGTGCCAGCGGGCAGCAGCTTTTCCCGCAATGGAACACCGGGGAGCTGTTTTTT

len: 17
d_gene: TRBD1
v_gene: TRBV18
j_gene: TRBJ1-6
abundance: .
CDR3aa: CASSPGQGAAGNSPLHF
CDR3nt: TGTGCCAGCTCACCGGGACAGGGGGCGGCGGGCAATTCACCCCTCCACTTT

len: 14
d_gene: TRBD1
v_gene: TRBV7-2
j_gene: TRBJ1-2
abundance: .
CDR3aa: CASSSTGGRYGYTF
CDR3nt: TGTGCCAGCAGCTCTACAGGGGGCCGCTATGGCTACACCTTC

len: 14
d_gene: .
v_gene: TRBV11-2
j_gene: TRBJ2-1
abundance: .
CDR3aa: CASSLDVRRDEQFF
CDR3nt: TGTGCCAGCAGCTTAGACGTTAGGAGGGATGAGCAGTTCTTC

len: 10
d_gene: .
v_gene: TRBV6-5
j_gene: TRBJ1-5
abundance: .
CDR3aa: CASPVQPQHF
CDR3nt: TGTGCCAGCCCAGTTCAGCCCCAGCATTTT

len: 12
d_gene: .
v_gene: TRBV19
j_gene: TRBJ1-6
abundance: once
CDR3aa: CASSKHSLPLHF
CDR3nt: TGTGCCAGTAGTAAACACAGTCTACCCCTCCACTTT

len: 15
d_gene: TRBD1
v_gene: TRBV18
j_gene: TRBJ1-4
abundance: once
CDR3aa: CASSPGTGKYEKLFF
CDR3nt: TGTGCCAGCTCACCGGGGACAGGGAAGTATGAAAAACTGTTTTTT

len: 16
d_gene: TRBD2
v_gene: TRBV4-2
j_gene: TRBJ2-1
abundance: .
CDR3aa: CASSQDTAGGGYEQFF
CDR3nt: TGTGCCAGCAGCCAAGACACAGCGGGAGGTGGCTATGAGCAGTTCTTC

len: 13
d_gene: .
v_gene: TRBV12-2
j_gene: TRBJ1-2
abundance: .
CDR3aa: CASRPTEYYGYTF
CDR3nt: TGTGCAAGTCGCCCGACAGAATACTATGGCTACACCTTC

len: 16
d_gene: .
v_gene: TRBV19
j_gene: TRBJ1-5
abundance: .
CDR3aa: CASSIGGQLKNQPQHF
CDR3nt: TGTGCCAGTAGTATAGGAGGGCAGTTAAAAAATCAGCCCCAGCATTTT

len: 14
d_gene: .
v_gene: TRBV3-1/TRBV3-2
j_gene: TRBJ2-1
abundance: .
CDR3aa: CASSQSVGESERFF
CDR3nt: TGTGCCAGCAGCCAATCGGTCGGGGAGAGTGAGCGGTTCTTC

len: 12
d_gene: .
v_gene: TRBV28
j_gene: TRBJ1-4
abundance: .
CDR3aa: CASLRLNEKLFF
CDR3nt: TGTGCCAGCCTTCGACTGAATGAAAAACTGTTTTTT

len: 22
d_gene: .
v_gene: TRBV6-2/TRBV6-3
j_gene: TRBJ1-5
abundance: .
CDR3aa: CASIPQSDTGGWITSLNQPQHF
CDR3nt: TGTGCCAGCATCCCGCAATCGGACACGGGGGGGTGGATCACCAGCCTCAATCAGCCCCAGCATTTT

len: 14
d_gene: TRBD1
v_gene: TRBV27
j_gene: TRBJ1-5
abundance: .
CDR3aa: CASSPTGGNQPQHF
CDR3nt: TGTGCCAGCAGTCCGACAGGGGGCAATCAGCCCCAGCATTTT

len: 16
d_gene: .
v_gene: TRBV5-1
j_gene: TRBJ2-2
abundance: .
CDR3aa: CASSLRTGGDTGELFF
CDR3nt: TGCGCCAGCAGCTTGAGAACAGGGGGGGACACCGGGGAGCTGTTTTTT

len: 15
d_gene: TRBD1
v_gene: TRBV5-1
j_gene: TRBJ1-1
abundance: many
CDR3aa: CASSLTGTADTEAFF
CDR3nt: TGCGCCAGCAGCTTGACCGGGACAGCCGACACTGAAGCTTTCTTT

len: 16
d_gene: TRBD2
v_gene: TRBV15
j_gene: TRBJ2-3
abundance: .
CDR3aa: CATSRVPLAGVDTQYF
CDR3nt: TGTGCCACCAGCAGAGTCCCCCTAGCGGGAGTGGATACGCAGTATTTT

len: 13
d_gene: TRBD2
v_gene: TRBV11-1
j_gene: TRBJ2-5
abundance: once
CDR3aa: CASSFSGGRTQYF
CDR3nt: TGTGCCAGCAGCTTTAGCGGGGGTAGGACCCAGTACTTC

len: 14
d_gene: .
v_gene: TRBV11-1
j_gene: TRBJ2-7
abundance: .
CDR3aa: CASSPAGPSYEQYF
CDR3nt: TGTGCCAGCAGCCCAGCGGGCCCTTCCTACGAGCAGTACTTC

len: 14
d_gene: TRBD1
v_gene: TRBV19
j_gene: TRBJ1-6
abundance: .
CDR3aa: CASTPDRGYSPLHF
CDR3nt: TGTGCCAGTACCCCGGACAGGGGTTATTCACCCCTCCACTTT

len: 15
d_gene: .
v_gene: TRBV6-5
j_gene: TRBJ1-3
abundance: .
CDR3aa: CASSSQGAIGNTIYF
CDR3nt: TGTGCCAGCAGTTCCCAGGGCGCCATTGGAAACACCATATATTTT

len: 14
d_gene: .
v_gene: TRBV6-5
j_gene: TRBJ1-4
abundance: once
CDR3aa: CASSYTPGHEKLFF
CDR3nt: TGTGCCAGCAGTTACACCCCGGGACACGAAAAACTGTTTTTT

len: 15
d_gene: .
v_gene: TRBV6-5
j_gene: TRBJ2-6
abundance: .
CDR3aa: CASSYSDIGSNVLTF
CDR3nt: TGTGCCAGCAGTTACTCGGACATCGGTTCCAACGTCCTGACTTTC

len: 13
d_gene: .
v_gene: TRBV6-2/TRBV6-3
j_gene: TRBJ2-7
abundance: .
CDR3aa: CASSFTGAYEQYF
CDR3nt: TGTGCCAGCAGTTTTACCGGGGCCTACGAGCAGTACTTC

len: 15
d_gene: TRBD2
v_gene: TRBV2
j_gene: TRBJ2-1
abundance: .
CDR3aa: CASSGGTSGANEQFF
CDR3nt: TGTGCCAGCAGCGGGGGGACTAGCGGGGCCAATGAGCAGTTCTTC

len: 13
d_gene: .
v_gene: TRBV5-1
j_gene: TRBJ2-7
abundance: .
CDR3aa: CASSLELNREQYF
CDR3nt: TGCGCCAGCAGCTTGGAACTGAATCGGGAGCAGTACTTC

len: 15
d_gene: TRBD2
v_gene: TRBV2
j_gene: TRBJ2-5
abundance: .
CDR3aa: CASGPRDYQRETQYF
CDR3nt: TGTGCCAGCGGGCCCCGGGACTACCAGAGGGAGACCCAGTACTTC

len: 16
d_gene: .
v_gene: TRBV3-1/TRBV3-2
j_gene: TRBJ2-1
abundance: .
CDR3aa: CASSPLGGAGYNEQFF
CDR3nt: TGTGCCAGCAGCCCCTTGGGGGGGGCCGGGTACAATGAGCAGTTCTTC

len: 13
d_gene: TRBD1
v_gene: TRBV15
j_gene: TRBJ2-7
abundance: .
CDR3aa: CATSMDRGGEQYF
CDR3nt: TGTGCCACCAGCATGGACAGGGGTGGCGAGCAGTACTTC

len: 14
d_gene: TRBD1
v_gene: TRBV7-2
j_gene: TRBJ2-7
abundance: .
CDR3aa: CASSSGTGPYEQYF
CDR3nt: TGTGCCAGCAGCTCCGGGACAGGGCCCTACGAGCAGTACTTC

len: 14
d_gene: TRBD2
v_gene: TRBV3-1/TRBV3-2
j_gene: TRBJ2-3
abundance: .
CDR3aa: CASSYQTLADTQYF
CDR3nt: TGTGCCAGCAGCTACCAGACACTAGCGGATACGCAGTATTTT

len: 14
d_gene: .
v_gene: TRBV20-1
j_gene: TRBJ1-3
abundance: .
CDR3aa: CSASERGSGNTIYF
CDR3nt: TGCAGTGCTAGTGAAAGGGGCTCTGGAAACACCATATATTTT

len: 12
d_gene: .
v_gene: TRBV21-1
j_gene: TRBJ1-1
abundance: .
CDR3aa: CASTERLGGAFF
CDR3nt: TGTGCCAGCACTGAGAGGTTGGGAGGAGCTTTCTTT